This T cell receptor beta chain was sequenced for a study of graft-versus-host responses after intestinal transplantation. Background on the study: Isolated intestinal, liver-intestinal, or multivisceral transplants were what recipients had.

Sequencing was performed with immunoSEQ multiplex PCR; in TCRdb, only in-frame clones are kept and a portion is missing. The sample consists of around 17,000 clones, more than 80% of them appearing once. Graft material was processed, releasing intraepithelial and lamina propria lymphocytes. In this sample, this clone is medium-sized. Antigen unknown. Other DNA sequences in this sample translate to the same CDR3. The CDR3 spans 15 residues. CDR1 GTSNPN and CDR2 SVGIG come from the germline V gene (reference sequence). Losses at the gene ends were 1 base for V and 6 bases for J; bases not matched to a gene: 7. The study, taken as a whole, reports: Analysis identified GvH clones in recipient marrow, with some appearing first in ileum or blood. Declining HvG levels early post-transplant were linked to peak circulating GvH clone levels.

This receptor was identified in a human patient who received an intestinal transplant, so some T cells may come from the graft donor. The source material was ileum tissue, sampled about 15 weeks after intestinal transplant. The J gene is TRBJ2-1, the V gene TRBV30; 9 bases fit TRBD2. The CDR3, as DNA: TGTGCCTGGAGTGCTGGGACTAGCTCGGTCAATGAGCAGTTCTTC. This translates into CAWSAGTSSVNEQFF. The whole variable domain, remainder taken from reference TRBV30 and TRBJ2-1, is SQTIHQWPATLVQPVGSPLSLECTVEGTSNPNLYWYRQAAGRGLQLLFYSVGIGQISSEVPQNLSASRPQDRQFILSSKKLLLSDSGFYLCAWSAGTSSVNEQFFGPGTRLTVL.